The clone carrying this T cell receptor beta chain was detected only a few times. The antigen remains undetermined. Looked up from germline, CDR1 is LGHNT and CDR2 is FRNRAP. The CDR3 runs 14 residues. The V gene lost 2 bases and the J gene lost 6 bases, with 11 bases spanning the gap. The PCR used 60 V beta and 13 J beta primers. TCRdb keeps only in-frame clones here, not all; method: immunoSEQ multiplex PCR. The repertoire has around 62,000 clones, around 83% of them found once; the top ten carry about 9%. This sample is part of a study of glioma-infiltrating T cells after dendritic cell vaccination. Findings and limits, study-wide: Higher TCR clonality did not directly relate to longer survival.

This clonotype was sampled from a human donor with glioblastoma. The chain links TRBV12-5 to TRBJ2-1; D is perhaps TRBD2 (5 bases). The source was blood, collected before dendritic cell vaccination. CDR3 in DNA: TGTGCTAGTGGTTTGTTAAATCGGGGCAATGAGCAGTTCTTC. It translates to CASGLLNRGNEQFF.